A selection of T cell receptor beta chains follows, all from one sample in a study of neoadjuvant nivolumab and ipilimumab in lung cancer. Using immunoSEQ multiplex PCR, the repertoire was profiled, and TCRdb retains in-frame clones only, with some absent. Of roughly 19,000 clones in the sample, around 76% were seen once. This specimen consisted of tumor tissue, obtained after neoadjuvant nivolumab, alone or with ipilimumab, at or shortly before surgery. These TCRs come from an adult with non-small cell lung cancer. CDR3s include the opening cysteine and the closing phenylalanine or tryptophan. The D gene is left open where the match is weak. Clone size is stated in some rows and not others, as once, few, many or a class when expanded.

j_gene | abundance | d_gene | v_gene | CDR3aa | CDR3nt
TRBJ1-3 | . | . | TRBV15 | CATSRDQITGNTIYF | TGTGCCACCAGCAGAGATCAGATCACTGGAAACACCATATATTTT
TRBJ2-3 | few | TRBD2 | TRBV14 | CASSPAGLAGAGTQYF | TGTGCCAGCAGCCCCGCAGGACTAGCGGGAGCAGGGACGCAGTATTTT
TRBJ2-7 | few | . | TRBV6-5 | CASRWTATYEQYF | TGTGCCAGCAGGTGGACAGCTACCTACGAGCAGTACTTC
TRBJ2-1 | . | . | TRBV7-7 | CASSLVSFNNEQFF | TGTGCCAGCAGCTTAGTGTCTTTTAACAATGAGCAGTTCTTC
TRBJ1-2 | few | TRBD1 | TRBV29-1 | CSVATGTGIVGYTF | TGCAGCGTCGCCACCGGGACAGGGATCGTCGGCTACACCTTC
TRBJ2-5 | . | . | TRBV9 | CASSVVGGGETQYF | TGTGCCAGCAGCGTAGTCGGGGGCGGGGAGACCCAGTACTTC
TRBJ1-1 | few | . | TRBV5-5 | CASSLGGGRTEAFF | TGTGCCAGCAGCTTGGGGGGGGGTCGGACTGAAGCTTTCTTT
TRBJ2-3 | . | . | TRBV5-6 | CASSLAGRAEADTQYF | TGTGCCAGCAGCTTGGCCGGGCGGGCGGAGGCAGATACGCAGTATTTT
TRBJ1-3 | . | TRBD1 | TRBV5-4 | CASSRDSSSGNTIYF | TGTGCCAGCAGCAGGGACAGCTCCTCTGGAAACACCATATATTTT
TRBJ1-2 | . | . | TRBV29-1 | CSVDLGRHGYTF | TGCAGCGTTGATTTAGGCAGGCATGGCTACACCTTC
TRBJ2-7 | . | . | TRBV5-1 | CASTLEQVGEQYF | TGCGCCAGCACCCTTGAACAGGTGGGAGAGCAGTACTTC
TRBJ2-2 | . | . | TRBV5-1 | CASSLLVAGELFF | TGCGCCAGCAGCTTGCTAGTGGCCGGGGAGCTGTTTTTT
TRBJ1-1 | . | . | TRBV7-9 | CASTITTQGQAFF | TGTGCCAGCACCATCACCACACAGGGTCAAGCTTTCTTT
TRBJ1-2 | . | . | TRBV6-1 | CASSEGWGRYGYTF | TGTGCCAGCAGTGAAGGTTGGGGCCGCTATGGCTACACCTTC
TRBJ1-2 | . | TRBD1 | TRBV5-4 | CASSTGTGMVNYGYTF | TGTGCCAGCAGTACCGGGACAGGGATGGTAAACTATGGCTACACCTTC
TRBJ2-3 | . | . | TRBV28 | CASSPIGGKVGTDTQYF | TGTGCCAGCAGTCCCATTGGCGGGAAGGTGGGCACAGATACGCAGTATTTT
TRBJ2-7 | few | . | TRBV6-1 | CASSEAAGSYEQYF | TGTGCCAGCAGTGAAGCGGCAGGGTCCTACGAGCAGTACTTC
TRBJ1-4 | . | . | TRBV2 | CASSYSTTNEKLFF | TGTGCCAGCAGTTACTCTACAACTAATGAAAAACTGTTTTTT
TRBJ1-1 | . | . | TRBV15 | CATSREDASEAFF | TGTGCCACCAGCAGAGAAGACGCCTCTGAAGCTTTCTTT
TRBJ1-2 | few | . | TRBV11-2 | CASSSGTGTPTDYGYTF | TGTGCCAGCAGCTCAGGTACCGGGACACCAACGGACTATGGCTACACCTTC
TRBJ1-1 | . | . | TRBV5-4 | CASSLAGEEAFF | TGTGCCAGCAGCTTGGCCGGGGAGGAAGCTTTCTTT
TRBJ1-2 | . | . | TRBV11-2 | CASSQSQLNYGYTF | TGTGCCAGCAGCCAGTCACAGCTTAACTATGGCTACACCTTC
TRBJ2-3 | once | . | TRBV5-4 | CASSLAVRGGTQYF | TGTGCCAGCAGCTTGGCCGTAAGGGGAGGCACGCAGTATTTT
TRBJ2-7 | . | . | TRBV27 | CAEEGKGMYEQYF | TGCGCCGAAGAGGGGAAGGGGATGTACGAGCAGTACTTC
TRBJ2-7 | . | . | TRBV30 | CAWSVKPGRNEQYF | TGTGCCTGGAGTGTAAAGCCGGGTAGGAACGAGCAGTACTTC
TRBJ1-2 | . | . | TRBV9 | CASSLSRRRQFTYGYTF | TGTGCCAGCAGCCTGTCCCGCCGACGGCAGTTTACCTATGGCTACACCTTC
TRBJ2-5 | . | TRBD1 | TRBV18 | CASSPPAGQGPETQYF | TGTGCCAGCTCACCACCCGCGGGACAGGGGCCCGAGACCCAGTACTTC
TRBJ2-3 | . | . | TRBV5-4 | CASSETVGYTDTQYF | TGTGCCAGCAGCGAAACGGTGGGATACACAGATACGCAGTATTTT
TRBJ2-3 | . | TRBD1 | TRBV19 | CASRGQGAVGTDTQYF | TGTGCCAGTAGGGGACAGGGGGCAGTTGGCACAGATACGCAGTATTTT
TRBJ2-1 | . | TRBD2 | TRBV11-1 | CASSTRTSGKFNEQFF | TGTGCCAGCAGCACTAGGACTAGCGGGAAATTCAATGAGCAGTTCTTC
TRBJ2-3 | . | . | TRBV7-9 | CASSPKGGSSTDTQYF | TGTGCCAGCAGCCCAAAGGGTGGGTCTAGCACAGATACGCAGTATTTT
TRBJ2-3 | . | TRBD2 | TRBV5-4 | CASSWGTSGTDTQYF | TGTGCCAGCAGCTGGGGGACTAGCGGGACAGATACGCAGTATTTT
TRBJ2-2 | . | . | TRBV7-2 | CASSVSPTGELFF | TGTGCCAGCAGCGTTTCCCCGACCGGGGAGCTGTTTTTT
TRBJ2-7 | . | TRBD1 | TRBV9 | CASSVQGVAYEQYF | TGTGCCAGCAGCGTACAGGGGGTGGCCTACGAGCAGTACTTC
TRBJ1-1 | . | . | TRBV5-3 | CASSLQRMNTEAFF | TGTGCCAGCAGCTTGCAGCGTATGAACACTGAAGCTTTCTTT
TRBJ2-7 | once | . | TRBV10-3 | CAISESGRGSYEQYF | TGTGCCATCAGTGAGTCGGGCAGGGGCTCCTACGAGCAGTACTTC
TRBJ1-1 | . | . | TRBV6-6 | CASSYIGRNTEAFF | TGTGCCAGCAGTTACATCGGCAGGAACACTGAAGCTTTCTTT
TRBJ2-5 | . | . | TRBV20-1 | CSVRSAATQYF | TGCAGTGTGAGGTCAGCAGCGACCCAGTACTTC
TRBJ1-2 | . | . | TRBV7-2 | CASSLERLSGYGYTF | TGTGCCAGCAGCTTAGAAAGACTTTCGGGGTATGGCTACACCTTC
TRBJ2-1 | . | . | TRBV18 | CASSSSRSSYNEQFF | TGTGCCAGCTCATCCAGTAGGAGCTCCTACAATGAGCAGTTCTTC
TRBJ2-3 | . | . | TRBV6-5 | CASSYGNRGDTQYF | TGTGCCAGCAGTTACGGGAATAGGGGGGATACGCAGTATTTT
TRBJ2-7 | few | . | TRBV7-3 | CASSPGGQTYEQYF | TGTGCCAGCAGCCCCGGGGGGCAAACCTACGAGCAGTACTTC
TRBJ2-3 | . | . | TRBV14 | CASSPRRTSTDTQYF | TGTGCCAGCAGCCCCCGCCGGACTAGCACAGATACGCAGTATTTT
TRBJ2-1 | . | . | TRBV7-9 | CASSLVPRPFF | TGTGCCAGCAGCTTAGTACCTCGCCCGTTCTTC
TRBJ2-3 | . | . | TRBV28 | CASSFLQGTDTQYF | TGTGCCAGCAGTTTTCTGCAGGGCACAGATACGCAGTATTTT
TRBJ2-7 | . | . | TRBV7-2 | CASSFPSYEQYF | TGTGCCAGCAGCTTCCCCTCCTACGAGCAGTACTTC
TRBJ1-2 | . | . | TRBV29-1 | CSALTGNYGYTF | TGCAGCGCGTTGACTGGGAACTATGGCTACACCTTC
TRBJ2-5 | . | . | TRBV27 | CASSLTGGETQYF | TGTGCCAGCAGTTTAACCGGAGGGGAGACCCAGTACTTC
TRBJ2-3 | medium-sized | TRBD2 | TRBV9 | CASSVELAEFTDTQYF | TGTGCCAGCAGCGTAGAACTAGCGGAATTCACAGATACGCAGTATTTT
TRBJ2-5 | . | . | TRBV11-1 | CASSLGSLTETQYF | TGTGCCAGCAGCTTAGGAAGCTTAACTGAGACCCAGTACTTC